This T cell receptor (beta chain) was identified in a study of blood T cells in healthy people across ages. This clonotype was counted between two and nine times. Its matching antigen is unknown. Study-wide results and limits: There were more naive CD4+ cells and higher diversity in long-lived donors than in aged donors. Researchers report that TCR beta diversity correlated strongly with naive T cell percentage.

Next came a second PCR, run for about 6 to 12 cycles, which used a sample-barcoded 5' primer along with a J-beta primer mix. Tags on each cDNA molecule came from a template-switch adaptor with 12 random nucleotides. MiXCR, applied by TCRdb to the 5' RACE reads, yields one record per CDR3 protein. Of approximately 1.5 million distinct CDR3 sequences detected, almost 35% appear once; the ten largest clones hold approximately 10%. This CDR3 region has 15 residues. CDR1 is LGHDT and CDR2 is YNNKEL in the germline V gene (reference sequence). With 0 bases clipped from V and 14 bases from J, the junction kept 12 bases outside the gene matches. Isolating PBMCs gave at least 6 million of these cells per sample.

This chain links TRBV3-1 with TRBJ2-3, with 9 bases that match TRBD1. Sequenced input: blood. This TCR came from a woman aged 30 to 39 in good health. CDR3 residues: CASSQDPNRGLISYF. Here the CDR3 DNA reads TGTGCCAGCAGCCAAGATCCTAACAGGGGGCTGATCTCGTATTTT.